The 8 T cell receptor beta chains in this list originate from one sample, sequenced in a study of metastatic and nonmetastatic thyroid tumors. MiXCR was used by TCRdb to re-call the PCR reads. The data contain approximately 31,000 clones, about 20% of them singletons. Patients were all untreated before their thyroid surgery. The sample was blood. Receptors were obtained from a female donor with papillary thyroid cancer or a benign thyroid nodule (not recorded which). Some clones in this sample may be carry-over from other donors' samples.

This clone was counted many times. V usage is TRBV19 and J usage is TRBJ2-1; tentatively, D is TRBD2 (7 bases). Trimming removed 4 bases at V and 3 bases at J, with 10 bases between. There are 14 residues in the CDR3. In germline, CDR1 is LNHDA, CDR2 SQIVND (reference sequence). Here the CDR3 DNA reads TGTGCCAGTAGTAGGGGGGGCGGCTACAATGAGCAGTTCTTC. Amino acids: CASSRGGGYNEQFF.

The table lists this clone with many counts. V gene TRBV12-3 or TRBV12-4 combines with J gene TRBJ2-3; 12 nucleotides align to TRBD2. CDR3 length: 17 amino acids. V gave up 6 bases and J gave up 0 bases; unmatched junction bases: 7. The CDR3 reads CASSLTSGGPSTDTQYF. The CDR3 DNA follows: TGTGCCAGCAGCCTGACTAGCGGGGGCCCTAGCACAGATACGCAGTATTTT.

This clone was counted many times. The chain employs TRBV5-4 and TRBJ1-2, with 9 bases that match TRBD1. Trimming at V came to 0 bases and at J to 7 bases, leaving 4 bases not matched to a gene. The CDR3 spans 14 residues. CDR1 and CDR2 from the germline V gene are SGHNT and YYREEE (reference sequence). CDR3 DNA: TGTGCCAGCAGCTTGGATCCGGGACAGGGTGGCTACACCTTC. Its protein is CASSLDPGQGGYTF.

The chain uses TRBV6-2 or TRBV6-3 and TRBJ1-1; D remains ambiguous. V was shortened by 7 bases and J by 4 bases, with 16 bases between the two germline ends. Germline values: CDR1 MNHEY, CDR2 SVGEGT. This CDR3 comprises 14 residues. CDR3 coding DNA: TGTGCCAGCAACCTCCTGGAACGGGGCACTGAAGCTTTCTTT. Translating it yields CASNLLERGTEAFF.

The chain has TRBV7-8 and TRBJ1-1; 7 positions agree with TRBD1. The trim removed 5 bases at V and 6 bases at J, leaving 15 bases unmatched. Germline V CDR1 and CDR2: SGHVS, FQNEAQ. The CDR3 has 16 amino acids. The CDR3 DNA reads TGTGCCAGCAGCCAAATCAAAGTGACAGGGAAGTCTGAAGCTTTCTTT. It encodes CASSQIKVTGKSEAFF.

The V call is TRBV5-1, the J call TRBJ1-2; no definite D call. CDR3 length equals 14 residues. Trimming removed 5 bases at V and 3 bases at J, with 14 bases between. Germline V gene sequence: CDR1 SGHRS, CDR2 YFSETQ. In DNA form, the CDR3 reads TGCGCCAGCAGACCAAGGGTATTTGACTATGGCTACACCTTC. Amino acids: CASRPRVFDYGYTF.

This clone is judged medium-sized. The rearrangement joins TRBV7-3 to TRBJ1-1, with no clear D. This CDR3 has 13 amino acids. Germline CDR1 SGHTA, CDR2 FQGTGA. V lost 5 bases and J lost 1, with 8 bases in between. The CDR3, as DNA: TGTGCCAGCAGCCTAGAGGGGAACACTGAAGCTTTCTTT. It encodes CASSLEGNTEAFF. Variable domain in full (rest from reference TRBV7-3 and TRBJ1-1): GAGVSQTPSNKVTEKGKYVELRCDPISGHTALYWYRQSLGQGPEFLIYFQGTGAADDSGLPNDRFFAVRPEGSVSTLKIQRTERGDSAVYLCASSLEGNTEAFFGQGTRLTVV.

The CDR3 bases are TGTGCCAGTAGATTGGAACAAGGGCTCTCCTACGAGCAGTACTTC. It encodes CASRLEQGLSYEQYF. The chain carries TRBV19 and TRBJ2-7; no definite D call. V was clipped by 6 bases and J by 0 bases, with 15 bases between them. Germline V gene lookup returns CDR1 LNHDA and CDR2 SQIVND (reference sequence). This CDR3 is 15 amino acids long.